The entry below describes one TCR beta chain. This clonotype has ten or more counts. The specificity of this receptor is unknown. Nothing much larger sits one base from this clone, and base qualities are not available. Sequencing was carried out with an Illumina HiSeq 2000. Multiplex PCR amplification was used to generate the TCR beta chain libraries. High-throughput sequencing was used to analyze the amplified TCR beta chain products. The public reads were run again by TCRdb, first through fastp at Q25 and then through MiXCR, and only productive beta chains were kept. Every entry covers one CDR3 protein and lists the most common genes and DNA from its rows. This sample holds about 8,300 distinct CDR3 sequences; 74% were observed only once. The ten largest clones represent around 45% of the sample. This sample is part of a study of breast tumors, draining lymph nodes, adjacent tissues (TCRdb year 2016). About the investigation overall: The study compared TCR beta repertoires across tumor, adjacent nontumor tissue and axillary lymph nodes from breast cancer patients. In human breast cancer, the study set out to evaluate how tumor, surrounding tissue and draining lymph node repertoires relate to one another and whether T cells may move between these sites.

What the study reported, not specific to this receptor: In luminal-like breast cancer, tumor and nontumor tissue repertoires resembled each other significantly more than in basal-like breast cancer. The conclusion that tumor T cells originate in lymph nodes was framed as consistent with a hypothesis rather than directly demonstrated. Tumor T-cell repertoires showed less diversity than lymph node repertoires and more diversity than nontumor tissue repertoires, and tumor T-cell repertoires showed preferential V and J gene usage. A scenario in which most tumor T cells derive from the lymph node and then expand within tumor tissue was judged to be consistent with the data.

The adjacent samples were made up of nontumor breast tissue that surrounded the tumor. Per the germline V gene (reference sequence), LNHNV is the CDR1 and YYDKDF is the CDR2. The CDR3 numbers 16 residues from cysteine through phenylalanine. Solely the CDR3 DNA is kept, with 48 bases framed from the first base. V trim: 0 bases; J trim: 6 bases; unmatched bases: 6. The sequence was collected from a female donor with breast cancer. Some clones in this sample may be carry-over from other donors' samples. The sequence is built from TRBV15 and TRBJ2-1, and 9 junction bases match TRBD2. Sequencing was done on a sample of tumor-adjacent breast tissue. The DNA sequence is TGTGCCACCAGCAGAGACGGCGGGAGGGCCCCCAATGAGCAGTTCTTC. Translated, this gives CATSRDGGRAPNEQFF.